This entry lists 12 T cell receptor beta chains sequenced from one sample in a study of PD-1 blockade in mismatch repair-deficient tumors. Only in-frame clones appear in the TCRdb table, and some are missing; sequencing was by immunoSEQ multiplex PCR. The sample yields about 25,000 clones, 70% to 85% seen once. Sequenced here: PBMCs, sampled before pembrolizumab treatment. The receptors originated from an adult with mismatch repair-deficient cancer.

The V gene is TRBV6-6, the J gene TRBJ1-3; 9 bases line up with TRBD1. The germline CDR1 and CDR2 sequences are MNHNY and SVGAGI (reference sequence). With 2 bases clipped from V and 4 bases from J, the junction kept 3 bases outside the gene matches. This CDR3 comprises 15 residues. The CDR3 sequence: CASSYGTGTGNTIYF. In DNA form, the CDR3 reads TGTGCCAGCAGTTACGGGACAGGGACAGGAAACACCATATATTTT.

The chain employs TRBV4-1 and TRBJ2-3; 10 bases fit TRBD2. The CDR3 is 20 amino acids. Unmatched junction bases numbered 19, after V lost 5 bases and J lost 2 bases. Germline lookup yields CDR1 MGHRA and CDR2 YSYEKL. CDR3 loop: CASSYRRPLGTSDNTDTQYF. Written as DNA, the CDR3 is TGCGCCAGCAGCTACCGTCGGCCCCTGGGGACTAGCGATAACACAGATACGCAGTATTTT.

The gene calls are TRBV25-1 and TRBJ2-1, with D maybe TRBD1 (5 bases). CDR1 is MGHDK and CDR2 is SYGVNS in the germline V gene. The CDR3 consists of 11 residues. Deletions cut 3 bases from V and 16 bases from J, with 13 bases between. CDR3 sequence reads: CASSDIQGHFF. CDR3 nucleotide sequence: TGTGCCAGCAGTGATATCCAGGGTCACTTCTTC. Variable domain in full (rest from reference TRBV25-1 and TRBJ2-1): EADIYQTPRYLVIGTGKKITLECSQTMGHDKMYWYQQDPGMELHLIHYSYGVNSTEKGDLSSESTVSRIRTEHFPLTLESARPSHTSQYLCASSDIQGHFFGPGTRLTVL.

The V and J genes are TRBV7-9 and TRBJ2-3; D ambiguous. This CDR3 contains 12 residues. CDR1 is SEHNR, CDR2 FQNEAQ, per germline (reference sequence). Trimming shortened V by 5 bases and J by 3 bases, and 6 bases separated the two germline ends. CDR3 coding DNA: TGTGCCAGCAGCCCCCAGACAGATACGCAGTATTTT. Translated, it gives CASSPQTDTQYF.

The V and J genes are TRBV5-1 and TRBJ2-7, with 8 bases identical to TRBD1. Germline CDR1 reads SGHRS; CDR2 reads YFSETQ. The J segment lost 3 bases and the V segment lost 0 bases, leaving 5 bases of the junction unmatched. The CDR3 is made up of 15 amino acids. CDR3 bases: TGCGCCAGCAGCTTGGAGGGACAGGCGCTCTACGAGCAGTACTTC. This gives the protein CASSLEGQALYEQYF.

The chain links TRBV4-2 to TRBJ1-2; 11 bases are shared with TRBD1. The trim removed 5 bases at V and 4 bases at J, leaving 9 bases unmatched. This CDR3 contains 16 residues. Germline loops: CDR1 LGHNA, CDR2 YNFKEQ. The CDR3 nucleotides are TGTGCCAGCAGCTCGCGGGGGACAGGGGGAGTCTATGGCTACACCTTC. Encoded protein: CASSSRGTGGVYGYTF.

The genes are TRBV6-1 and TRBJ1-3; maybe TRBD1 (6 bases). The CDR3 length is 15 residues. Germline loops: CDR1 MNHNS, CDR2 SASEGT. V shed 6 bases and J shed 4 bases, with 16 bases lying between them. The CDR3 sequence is CASSDGGAGGNTIYF. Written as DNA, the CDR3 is TGTGCCAGCAGCGACGGGGGGGCCGGAGGAAACACCATATATTTT.

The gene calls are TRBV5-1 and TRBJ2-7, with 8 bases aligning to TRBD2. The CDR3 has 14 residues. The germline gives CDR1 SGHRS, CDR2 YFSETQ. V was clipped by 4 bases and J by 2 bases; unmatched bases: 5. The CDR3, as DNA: TGCGCCAGCAGCCCGGGACTAGGGACCTACGAGCAGTACTTC. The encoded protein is CASSPGLGTYEQYF.

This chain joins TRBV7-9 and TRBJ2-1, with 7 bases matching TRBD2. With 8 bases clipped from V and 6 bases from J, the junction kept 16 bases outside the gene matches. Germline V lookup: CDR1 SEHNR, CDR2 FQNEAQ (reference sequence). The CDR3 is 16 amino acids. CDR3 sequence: CASRTVRGGRINEQFF. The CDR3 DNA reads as TGTGCCAGCCGAACAGTGCGGGGAGGGCGCATCAATGAGCAGTTCTTC.

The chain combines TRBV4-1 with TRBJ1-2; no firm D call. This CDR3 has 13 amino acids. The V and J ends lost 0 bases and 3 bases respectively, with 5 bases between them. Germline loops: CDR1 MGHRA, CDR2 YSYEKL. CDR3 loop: CASSQDGYYGYTF. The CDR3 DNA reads TGCGCCAGCAGCCAAGACGGGTACTATGGCTACACCTTC.

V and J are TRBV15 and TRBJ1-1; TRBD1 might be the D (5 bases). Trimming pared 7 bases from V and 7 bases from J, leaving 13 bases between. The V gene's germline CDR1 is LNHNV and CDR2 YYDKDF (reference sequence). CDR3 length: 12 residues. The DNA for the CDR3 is TGTGCCACCAATCAGGGTCAGGGTGAAGCTTTCTTT. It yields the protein CATNQGQGEAFF.

As DNA, the CDR3 is TGTGCCAGCAGTGAAGTCGCGGGAAGTGAGACCCAGTACTTC. This translates into CASSEVAGSETQYF. The chain links TRBV6-1 to TRBJ2-5; weak D call: TRBD2 (6 bases). From germline, CDR1 is MNHNS and CDR2 SASEGT. V was pared by 1 base and J by 5 bases, with 11 bases between. CDR3 size: 14 residues.